Listed below are T cell receptor beta chains from one sample, sequenced in a study of beta chain features in type 1 diabetes. Data came from immunoSEQ multiplex PCR; TCRdb stores just in-frame clones and leaves some out. The sample includes around 150,000 clones, roughly 8.1% of them seen just once. Sequenced sample: central memory CD4+ T cells from blood. These receptors all come from a man in his late teens or twenties in good health. Both conserved end residues are part of each CDR3. Fields, in order: D gene, J gene, clone size, V gene, CDR3 DNA, CDR3 protein. D genes are given only for firm matches. The size of a clone is reported for some rows only, either as once, few or many, or as a class for expanded clones.

D: TRBD2; J: TRBJ2-5; size: NA; V: TRBV9; DNA: TGTGCCAGCAGCGTCGGGGGGACTAAAGAGACCCAGTACTTC; CDR3: CASSVGGTKETQYF
D: TRBD1; J: TRBJ2-5; size: few; V: TRBV15; DNA: TGTGCCACCTGGGGACAGGACGGCCAAGAGACCCAGTACTTC; CDR3: CATWGQDGQETQYF
D: NA; J: TRBJ1-1; size: few; V: TRBV5-5; DNA: TGTGCCAGCAGCTATTGGAGCGGGACTGAAGCTTTCTTT; CDR3: CASSYWSGTEAFF
D: NA; J: TRBJ2-6; size: few; V: TRBV6-1; DNA: TGTGCCAGCATGTTCGGCTCTGGGGCCAACGTCCTGACTTTC; CDR3: CASMFGSGANVLTF
D: NA; J: TRBJ2-1; size: NA; V: TRBV28; DNA: TGTGCCAGCAGTTCGTACAATGAGCAGTTCTTC; CDR3: CASSSYNEQFF
D: NA; J: TRBJ2-2; size: few; V: TRBV30; DNA: TGTGCCGAGGGGGGGTACACCGGGGAGCTGTTTTTT; CDR3: CAEGGYTGELFF
D: NA; J: TRBJ2-3; size: many; V: TRBV7-3; DNA: TGTGCCAGCAGTCGTGCGGGGTCTCCTGATACGCAGTATTTT; CDR3: CASSRAGSPDTQYF
D: NA; J: TRBJ1-6; size: few; V: TRBV7-2; DNA: TGTGCCAGCAGCAACGAAGCGGCCAGCTATAATTCACCCCTCCACTTT; CDR3: CASSNEAASYNSPLHF
D: NA; J: TRBJ1-5; size: NA; V: TRBV5-6; DNA: TGTGCCAGCAGCTTGAAGTCAGGGGTCGCTCAGCCCCAGCATTTT; CDR3: CASSLKSGVAQPQHF
D: TRBD1; J: TRBJ1-2; size: NA; V: TRBV11-2; DNA: TGTGCCAGCAGCTTACGGGCAGGGGGTAACTATGGCTACACCTTC; CDR3: CASSLRAGGNYGYTF
D: TRBD2; J: TRBJ2-3; size: few; V: TRBV7-2; DNA: TGTGCCAGCAGCTCGGGACTATCTCCAGATACGCAGTATTTT; CDR3: CASSSGLSPDTQYF
D: TRBD2; J: TRBJ2-1; size: NA; V: TRBV25-1; DNA: TGTGCCAGCAGTCGAGGGAGGACTAGCGTAGACAATGAGCAGTTCTTC; CDR3: CASSRGRTSVDNEQFF
D: NA; J: TRBJ1-5; size: NA; V: TRBV6-4; DNA: TGTGCCAGCAGGGAGGGTAGTTATAGCAATCAGCCCCAGCATTTT; CDR3: CASREGSYSNQPQHF
D: NA; J: TRBJ1-5; size: NA; V: TRBV27; DNA: TGTGCCAGCAGTTTGTTGGGCAGAACTAATCAGCCCCAGCATTTT; CDR3: CASSLLGRTNQPQHF
D: NA; J: TRBJ1-5; size: many; V: TRBV7-2; DNA: TGTGCCAGCAGCTTGACAGGCAATCAGCCCCAGCATTTT; CDR3: CASSLTGNQPQHF
D: NA; J: TRBJ2-7; size: NA; V: TRBV25-1; DNA: TGTGCCAGCAGTAAAGGACTTAACTACGAGCAGTACTTC; CDR3: CASSKGLNYEQYF
D: NA; J: TRBJ2-3; size: NA; V: TRBV28; DNA: TGTGCCAGCATGCGGCATACGCAGTATTTT; CDR3: CASMRHTQYF
D: TRBD2; J: TRBJ2-1; size: few; V: TRBV4-3; DNA: TGCGCCAGCAGCCAAGTTAGAGCGGGAGGGCCCAATGAGCAGTTCTTC; CDR3: CASSQVRAGGPNEQFF
D: NA; J: TRBJ2-7; size: NA; V: TRBV6-1; DNA: TGTGCCAGCAGATTTACCGGGTCTTCCTACGAGCAGTACTTC; CDR3: CASRFTGSSYEQYF
D: NA; J: TRBJ2-5; size: NA; V: TRBV19; DNA: TGTGCCAGTACTTCAGGGGCCCTCCAAGAGACCCAGTACTTC; CDR3: CASTSGALQETQYF
D: NA; J: TRBJ1-2; size: few; V: TRBV18; DNA: TGTGCCAGCTCAGACGGAGCTAACTATGGCTACACCTTC; CDR3: CASSDGANYGYTF
D: NA; J: TRBJ2-7; size: NA; V: TRBV30; DNA: TGTGCCTGGAGCCGGACACAGGGATACTCCTACGAGCAGTACTTC; CDR3: CAWSRTQGYSYEQYF
D: TRBD1; J: TRBJ2-3; size: few; V: TRBV14; DNA: TGTGCCAGCAGCGCATGGACAGGGGGTATAGATACGCAGTATTTT; CDR3: CASSAWTGGIDTQYF
D: NA; J: TRBJ2-3; size: many; V: TRBV9; DNA: TGTGCCAGCAGAACGAATAATCGGGGTCAGAGGTTT; CDR3: CASRTNNRGQRF
D: NA; J: TRBJ1-1; size: few; V: TRBV4-2; DNA: TGTGCCAGCAGCCAAGAAACAGGGCGGAACACTGAAGCTTTCTTT; CDR3: CASSQETGRNTEAFF
D: TRBD2; J: TRBJ2-2; size: few; V: TRBV9; DNA: TGTGCCAGCAGCGTAGCTGTTAGCGGGAGCCGCGGGGAGCTGTTTTTT; CDR3: CASSVAVSGSRGELFF
D: TRBD2; J: TRBJ2-7; size: few; V: TRBV5-1; DNA: TGCGCCAGCAGCTTGGTGGCGGGGGAAGCCTACGAGCAGTACTTC; CDR3: CASSLVAGEAYEQYF
D: NA; J: TRBJ2-7; size: many; V: TRBV7-2; DNA: TGTGCCAGCAGGGACGCCCAGCGGGCCTACGAGCAGTACTTC; CDR3: CASRDAQRAYEQYF
D: NA; J: TRBJ2-2; size: few; V: TRBV2; DNA: TGTGCCAGCAGTTCTATCTCCCCGAACACCGGGGAGCTGTTTTTT; CDR3: CASSSISPNTGELFF
D: NA; J: TRBJ2-5; size: few; V: TRBV29-1; DNA: TGCAGCGTTGACTTAACATACATCTGGAGCGGGCAAGAGACCCAGTACTTC; CDR3: CSVDLTYIWSGQETQYF
D: NA; J: TRBJ1-2; size: NA; V: TRBV9; DNA: TGTGCCAGCAGCCCTCAGGGTAACTATGGCTACACCTTC; CDR3: CASSPQGNYGYTF
D: NA; J: TRBJ1-2; size: NA; V: TRBV6-6; DNA: TGTGCCAGCAGTTACTTATCCAGGGGAAGTAATGGCTACACCTTC; CDR3: CASSYLSRGSNGYTF
D: NA; J: TRBJ1-1; size: few; V: TRBV4-2; DNA: TGTGCCAGCAGCCAAGTCAAGGGAGGTATGAACACTGAAGCTTTCTTT; CDR3: CASSQVKGGMNTEAFF
D: TRBD2; J: TRBJ2-5; size: few; V: TRBV6-5; DNA: TGTGCCAGCCGGGGGGACGCGGCAGAGTGGACCCAGTACTTC; CDR3: CASRGDAAEWTQYF
D: TRBD2; J: TRBJ2-1; size: few; V: TRBV4-2; DNA: TGTGCCAGCAGCCAAGACCCCCGGGCTAGCGGGGGCTATGAGCAGTTCTTC; CDR3: CASSQDPRASGGYEQFF
D: TRBD2; J: TRBJ2-7; size: NA; V: TRBV7-3; DNA: TGTGCCAGCAGCTTGACTAGCGGCTACGAGCAGTACTTC; CDR3: CASSLTSGYEQYF
D: TRBD1; J: TRBJ2-7; size: few; V: TRBV19; DNA: TGTGCCAGTAGTCCTACCGGGACAGGGGGCCTGGGGGGCTCCTACGAGCAGTACTTC; CDR3: CASSPTGTGGLGGSYEQYF
D: NA; J: TRBJ1-1; size: few; V: TRBV19; DNA: TGTGCCAGTAGTATTCAGGTGAACACTGAAGCTTTCTTT; CDR3: CASSIQVNTEAFF
D: NA; J: TRBJ1-2; size: few; V: TRBV27; DNA: TGTGCCAGCAGAAACCAGGAAAGTGGCTACACCTTC; CDR3: CASRNQESGYTF
D: NA; J: TRBJ2-1; size: few; V: TRBV5-1; DNA: TGCGCCAGCAGCTTGGCCGCGCGGTTTTGGTCCAATGAGCAGTTCTTC; CDR3: CASSLAARFWSNEQFF
D: NA; J: TRBJ2-1; size: NA; V: TRBV13; DNA: TGTGCCAGCAGCTTCTACGAGGAGCAGTTCTTC; CDR3: CASSFYEEQFF
D: NA; J: TRBJ1-1; size: NA; V: TRBV27; DNA: TGTGCCAGCAGTTTAGATTGGACAGCCAAGGAAGCTTTCTTT; CDR3: CASSLDWTAKEAFF
D: NA; J: TRBJ2-5; size: few; V: TRBV5-6; DNA: TGTGCCAGCAGCTTACCGGTCCTCGAGACCCAGTACTTC; CDR3: CASSLPVLETQYF
D: NA; J: TRBJ2-6; size: few; V: TRBV15; DNA: TGTGCCACCAGCAGAGAAGGAATCGGGTCCTCCTCCTCTGGGGCCAACGTCCTGACTTTC; CDR3: CATSREGIGSSSSGANVLTF
D: NA; J: TRBJ2-1; size: NA; V: TRBV7-2; DNA: TGTGCCAGCAGCTTAACTCGCGGGTCCGGGGGCAATGAGCAGTTCTTC; CDR3: CASSLTRGSGGNEQFF
D: TRBD2; J: TRBJ2-1; size: many; V: TRBV5-1; DNA: TGCGCCAGCAGCTTAGCGGGAGGACACAATGAGCAGTTCTTC; CDR3: CASSLAGGHNEQFF
D: TRBD2; J: TRBJ2-5; size: once; V: TRBV20-1; DNA: TGCAGTGGGGGAGGGAGAGGGACCCAGTACTTC; CDR3: CSGGGRGTQYF
D: TRBD2; J: TRBJ2-1; size: NA; V: TRBV7-3; DNA: TGTGCCAGCAGCTTAGGGACTAGCGGGGACAATGAGCAGTTCTTC; CDR3: CASSLGTSGDNEQFF
D: NA; J: TRBJ2-1; size: NA; V: TRBV15; DNA: TGTGCCACCAGCAGCAGACAGGACTCCGACTACAATGAGCAGTTCTTC; CDR3: CATSSRQDSDYNEQFF